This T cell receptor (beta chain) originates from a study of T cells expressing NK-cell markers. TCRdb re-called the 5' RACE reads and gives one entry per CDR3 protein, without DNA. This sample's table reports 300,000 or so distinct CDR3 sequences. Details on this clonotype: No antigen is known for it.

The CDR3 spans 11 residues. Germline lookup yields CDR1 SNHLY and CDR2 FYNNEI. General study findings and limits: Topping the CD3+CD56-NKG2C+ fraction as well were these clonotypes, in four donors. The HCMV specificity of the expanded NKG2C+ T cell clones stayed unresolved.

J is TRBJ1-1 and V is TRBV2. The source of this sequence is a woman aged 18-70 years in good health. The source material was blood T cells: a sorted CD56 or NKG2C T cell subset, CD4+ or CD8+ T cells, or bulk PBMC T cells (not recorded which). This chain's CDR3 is CASSRTVEAFF.